A single sample gave rise to the 28 T cell receptor beta chains below, sequenced in a study of shared clonotypes between healthy human individuals. Measured with immunoSEQ multiplex PCR; TCRdb has only the in-frame clones, and not every one. The table lists about 2.3 million clones, about nine tenths of them singletons, with approximately 0.39% in the top ten. The sequencing input was naive CD4+ T cells from PBMCs. Subset described: CD45RA+ positively selected. These TCRs come from a man aged 18 to 35 in good health. Some clones in this sample may be carry-over from other donors' samples.

With respect to this clone: This same CDR3 is encoded by further DNA sequences in the sample. The genes are TRBV28 and TRBJ1-2; D call uncertain. Germline V gene lookup returns CDR1 MDHEN and CDR2 SYDVKM. The germline V and J ends were trimmed by 4 bases and 1 base, with 7 bases remaining between them. The CDR3 runs to 13 residues. The DNA for the CDR3 is TGTGCCAGCAGTTCCCCAGTTAACTATGGCTACACCTTC. This translates into CASSSPVNYGYTF.

The V and J genes are TRBV27 and TRBJ2-2; 8 bases are a match to TRBD1. Germline V gene data show CDR1 as MNHEY and CDR2 as SMNVEV (reference sequence). The CDR3 is 23 amino acids. Trimming at V came to 6 bases and at J to 0 bases, leaving 27 bases not matched to a gene. This CDR3 reads CASRYKTGDQNFVGGANTGELFF. The CDR3 coding sequence is TGTGCCAGCAGATATAAGACAGGGGACCAAAACTTCGTCGGCGGGGCGAACACCGGGGAGCTGTTTTTT.

This clone was counted a single time. V usage is TRBV5-6 and J usage is TRBJ1-1; D is ambiguous. The CDR3 length is 14 residues. Trimming removed 4 bases at V and 1 base at J, with 11 bases between. The germline CDR1 and CDR2 sequences are SGHDT and YYEEEE. The CDR3 region is CASSATIGNTEAFF. Written as DNA, the CDR3 is TGTGCCAGCAGCGCCACCATCGGGAACACTGAAGCTTTCTTT.

The DNA of the CDR3 is TGTGCCAGCAGCAGACGAGTCGCGGGAAACACCATATATTTT. Amino acid sequence: CASSRRVAGNTIYF. This rearrangement joins TRBV7-9 to TRBJ1-3; D gene uncertain. Trimming removed 5 bases at V and 4 bases at J, with 12 bases between. Germline lookup yields CDR1 SEHNR and CDR2 FQNEAQ (reference sequence). The CDR3 is 14 residues long.

The CDR3 sequence is CASSLELARGYEQFF. CDR3 coding DNA: TGCGCCAGCAGCTTGGAACTAGCGAGGGGGTATGAGCAGTTCTTC. The chain links TRBV5-1 to TRBJ2-1; D is possibly TRBD2 (7 bases). The ends were cut back, 0 bases at V and 8 bases at J, with 15 bases in the middle. The CDR3 spans 15 residues. Per the germline V gene, CDR1 is SGHRS and CDR2 is YFSETQ.

The CDR3 region is CASSLGDVRNTEAFF. The CDR3 DNA follows: TGTGCCAGCAGCTTAGGGGACGTTCGGAACACTGAAGCTTTCTTT. The rearrangement links TRBV7-3 to TRBJ1-1, with D possibly being TRBD1 (5 bases). The CDR3 has 15 amino acids. Trimming pared 2 bases from V and 1 base from J, leaving 11 bases between. Looked up from germline, CDR1 is SGHTA and CDR2 is FQGTGA.

The genes are TRBV6-5 and TRBJ2-1; D tentatively reads TRBD1 or TRBD2 (6 bases each). Germline CDR1 MNHEY, CDR2 SVGAGI. V was clipped by 2 bases and J by 5 bases, with 10 bases between them. The CDR3 contains 14 residues. The CDR3 is CASSYGGGDNEQFF. The CDR3 DNA reads as TGTGCCAGCAGTTACGGAGGGGGAGACAATGAGCAGTTCTTC.

The chain links TRBV5-1 to TRBJ2-1; 7 positions match TRBD1. Germline V lookup: CDR1 SGHRS, CDR2 YFSETQ. The CDR3 is made up of 16 amino acids. V shed 2 bases, J shed 4 bases, and the junction held 9 bases outside the gene matches. The DNA for the CDR3 is TGCGCCAGCAGCTTCAATACAGGGGCAGCGTACAATGAGCAGTTCTTC. Its translation: CASSFNTGAAYNEQFF.

The rearrangement uses TRBV15 and TRBJ2-7; 9 nucleotides agree with TRBD1. The CDR3 extends over 15 amino acids. Trimming at V came to 6 bases and at J to 5 bases, leaving 11 bases not matched to a gene. Germline CDR1 and CDR2: LNHNV and YYDKDF (reference sequence). The CDR3 here is CATRIPGTGSHEQYF. DNA for the CDR3: TGTGCCACCAGGATACCAGGGACAGGGAGCCACGAGCAGTACTTC.

V gene TRBV14 combines with J gene TRBJ2-1; D is perhaps TRBD2 (6 bases). This CDR3 contains 15 residues. V was shortened by 4 bases and J by 9 bases, with 19 bases between the two germline ends. From germline, CDR1 is SGHDN and CDR2 FVKESK. The CDR3 here is CASSLVEERRGEQFF. The CDR3 DNA follows: TGTGCCAGCAGCCTCGTAGAAGAACGGAGGGGTGAGCAGTTCTTC.

This clone was observed once. The chain couples TRBV28 to TRBJ2-7; 9 bases map to TRBD1. V gave up 5 bases and J gave up 2 bases; unmatched junction bases: 4. This CDR3 has 14 amino acids. Per the germline V gene, CDR1 is MDHEN and CDR2 is SYDVKM. As DNA, the CDR3 is TGTGCCAGCAGTACCCGGACAGGGGCCTACGAGCAGTACTTC. It encodes CASSTRTGAYEQYF.

V and J are TRBV7-2 and TRBJ2-1; no definite D call. The ends were cut back, 6 bases at V and 8 bases at J, with 11 bases in the middle. The CDR3 covers 12 residues. Germline-derived CDR1 and CDR2 are SGHTA and FQGNSA. CDR3 amino acids: CASRKGTDEQFF. Here the CDR3 DNA reads TGTGCCAGCAGAAAAGGCACGGATGAGCAGTTCTTC.

J is TRBJ2-1 and V is TRBV11-2; 11 bases are shared with TRBD2. Germline values: CDR1 SGHAT, CDR2 FQNNGV. J was trimmed by 0 bases and V by 0 bases; bases with no gene match: 7. The CDR3 is 19 amino acids. The CDR3 DNA sequence: TGTGCCAGCAGCTTAGATTCTGGGCTAGCGGGAGGCTCCTACAATGAGCAGTTCTTC. Its translation is CASSLDSGLAGGSYNEQFF.

The rearrangement uses TRBV7-2 and TRBJ2-3; the D is unclear. Trimming shortened V by 2 bases and J by 3 bases, and 6 bases separated the two germline ends. The CDR3 length is 13 residues. Germline V gives CDR1 SGHTA, CDR2 FQGNSA. CDR3 sequence: CASSLMRTDTQYF. In DNA form, the CDR3 reads TGTGCCAGCAGCTTAATGAGAACAGATACGCAGTATTTT. The entire variable domain, with the rest obtained from reference TRBV7-2 and TRBJ2-3, is as follows: GAGVSQSPSNKVTEKGKDVELRCDPISGHTALYWYRQSLGQGLEFLIYFQGNSAPDKSGLPSDRFSAERTGGSVSTLTIQRTQQEDSAVYLCASSLMRTDTQYFGPGTRLTVL.

The V and J genes are TRBV6-5 and TRBJ1-1, with 10 bases that match TRBD1. With V trimmed by 5 bases and J by 4 bases, 4 bases remained unmatched. The CDR3 is made up of 14 amino acids. CDR1 and CDR2 from the germline V gene are MNHEY and SVGAGI. CDR3 coding DNA: TGTGCCAGCAGTCTGACAGGGGGCGGCACTGAAGCTTTCTTT. It codes for CASSLTGGGTEAFF.

The chain carries TRBV5-4 and TRBJ2-5; D may be TRBD2 (7 bases). Per the germline V gene, CDR1 is SGHNT and CDR2 is YYREEE (reference sequence). Between the trimmed V and J ends, which lost 4 bases and 11 bases, there was a span of 24 bases. CDR3 size: 15 residues. This CDR3 is CASSPASLAGAVQYF. CDR3 sequence (DNA): TGTGCCAGCAGCCCCGCTTCTCTCGCGGGGGCGGTACAGTACTTC.

Note on this clone: Within the sample, other DNA sequences also encode this same CDR3. The genes are TRBV7-2 and TRBJ2-1; weak D call: TRBD2 (5 bases). The V gene lost 3 bases and the J gene lost 0 bases, with 9 bases spanning the gap. The CDR3 covers 15 residues. The germline gives CDR1 SGHTA, CDR2 FQGNSA. CDR3: CASSFSASSYNEQFF. Written as DNA, the CDR3 is TGTGCCAGCAGCTTTAGCGCCAGCTCCTACAATGAGCAGTTCTTC.

This sequence joins TRBV28 and TRBJ2-1; D might be TRBD1 or TRBD2, each matching 6 bases. The germline CDR1 and CDR2 sequences are MDHEN and SYDVKM. Trimming removed 6 bases from V and 5 bases from J, with 20 bases in between. CDR3 length equals 16 residues. CDR3 region: CASSRLGGGPDNEQFF. In DNA, the CDR3 is TGTGCCAGCAGCCGACTCGGAGGGGGGCCGGACAATGAGCAGTTCTTC.

V gene TRBV28 combines with J gene TRBJ1-1; D is uncertain. This CDR3 is built from 14 residues. Germline loops: CDR1 MDHEN, CDR2 SYDVKM. V lost 3 bases to trimming and J lost 0 bases, with 8 bases between them. The DNA for the CDR3 is TGTGCCAGCAGTTTCGGCGGGGTGAACACTGAAGCTTTCTTT. Protein product: CASSFGGVNTEAFF.

This clone occurred once. The V and J genes are TRBV5-1 and TRBJ2-3; 7 nucleotides match TRBD1. Germline trimming cut 0 bases from V and 1 base from J; bases unmatched to any gene: 8. The CDR3 extends over 17 amino acids. CDR1 and CDR2 (germline): SGHRS, YFSETQ. CDR3 residues: CASSLGPPGQGTDTQYF. DNA for the CDR3: TGCGCCAGCAGCTTGGGCCCACCTGGACAGGGCACAGATACGCAGTATTTT.

This chain joins TRBV18 and TRBJ2-5; 11 bases agree with TRBD2. CDR1 and CDR2 from the germline V gene are KGHSH and LQKENI. The CDR3 is 20 residues long. The ends lost 4 bases at V and 4 bases at J; junction bases unmatched: 20. CDR3 bases: TGTGCCAGCTCACTACAGTTCAACCCGGGACTAGCGGCCAGGGGAGAGACCCAGTACTTC. Protein sequence: CASSLQFNPGLAARGETQYF.

The chain links TRBV29-1 to TRBJ2-2; D might be TRBD2 (5 bases). CDR1 and CDR2 (germline): SQVTM, ANQGSEA. Between the trimmed V and J ends, which lost 7 bases and 6 bases, there was a span of 12 bases. This CDR3 has 12 residues. Here the CDR3 reads CSATSSPGELFF. The CDR3 DNA is TGCAGCGCTACTAGTTCGCCCGGGGAGCTGTTTTTT.

V and J are TRBV6-6 and TRBJ1-1; D is unclear. This CDR3 has 10 amino acids. The V and J ends lost 8 bases and 11 bases respectively, with 12 bases between them. In germline, CDR1 is MNHNY, CDR2 SVGAGI (reference sequence). The CDR3 coding sequence is TGTGCCAGCGGCGAACCCTGGGCTTTCTTT. Translation: CASGEPWAFF.

The chain recombines TRBV6-6 with TRBJ1-5; D ambiguous. This CDR3 comprises 14 residues. Germline V gene sequence: CDR1 MNHNY, CDR2 SVGAGI (reference sequence). The V and J ends lost 7 bases and 2 bases respectively, with 12 bases between them. Here the CDR3 DNA reads TGTGCCAGCACTCTCTCAGGTCGCAATCAGCCCCAGCATTTT. Amino acid sequence: CASTLSGRNQPQHF.

Worth noting for this clone: At the DNA level, this CDR3 is encoded by other sequences in the same sample as well. V is TRBV5-1 and J is TRBJ1-2, with D uncertain. This CDR3 comprises 14 residues. V lost 0 bases to trimming and J lost 4 bases, with 10 bases between them. In germline, CDR1 is SGHRS, CDR2 YFSETQ. The CDR3 nucleotides read TGCGCCAGCAGCTTGGTCGGCAGCAGCTATGGCTACACCTTC. Translating it yields CASSLVGSSYGYTF.

The rearrangement links TRBV12-5 to TRBJ2-1; no reliable D call. The ends were cut back, 0 bases at V and 2 bases at J, with 17 bases in the middle. In germline, CDR1 is LGHNT, CDR2 FRNRAP. The CDR3 has 18 residues. This chain's CDR3 is CASGLVLGPLGPYNEQFF. DNA for the CDR3: TGTGCTAGTGGTTTGGTACTCGGACCCCTCGGGCCCTACAATGAGCAGTTCTTC.

The chain is built from TRBV29-1 and TRBJ2-3; 8 nucleotides align to TRBD1. The CDR3 is made up of 14 amino acids. Germline values: CDR1 SQVTM, CDR2 ANQGSEA. J lost 4 bases, V lost 7 bases, and 10 bases had no gene match. The CDR3 reads CSGAGGWGADTQYF. The CDR3 DNA is TGCAGCGGAGCAGGGGGCTGGGGGGCAGATACGCAGTATTTT.

The gene calls are TRBV7-9 and TRBJ1-1; D uncertain. Germline CDR1 is SEHNR and CDR2 is FQNEAQ (reference sequence). The V end lost 0 bases, the J end lost 6 bases, and 14 bases lay between the germline ends. There are 15 residues in the CDR3. CDR3: CASSLAEGGTAEAFF. In DNA, the CDR3 is TGTGCCAGCAGCTTAGCCGAGGGAGGAACCGCTGAAGCTTTCTTT.